This T cell receptor beta chain was sequenced for a study of T cell responses to AZD1222 COVID-19 vaccine. Study-wide points: Spike-specific TCRs gained breadth and depth after people received two AZD1222 doses. The CD4 TCRs associated with vaccination extended across spike and predominated at 160-218 and 743-854.

TCRdb keeps only in-frame clones here, not all; method: immunoSEQ multiplex PCR. The sample gives some 200,000 clones, roughly 94% of which show up once; around 1.7% is in the top ten. In this sample, this clone turned up once. Antigen specificity is unknown. Germline V gene sequence: CDR1 LGHDT, CDR2 YNNKEL (reference sequence). The CDR3 sequence is 13 residues long. Between the trimmed V and J ends, which lost 2 bases and 6 bases, there was a span of 9 bases. The chain couples TRBV3-1 (or the pseudogene TRBV3-2) to TRBJ2-3, with D hard to call. This TCR derives from an adult who received the MenACWY meningococcal vaccine as a control. This material consisted of peripheral blood, taken 28 days after the second dose of the MenACWY control vaccine. The CDR3 is CASSQTFSDTQYF. The CDR3 nucleotides read TGTGCCAGCAGCCAAACATTCTCCGATACGCAGTATTTT.